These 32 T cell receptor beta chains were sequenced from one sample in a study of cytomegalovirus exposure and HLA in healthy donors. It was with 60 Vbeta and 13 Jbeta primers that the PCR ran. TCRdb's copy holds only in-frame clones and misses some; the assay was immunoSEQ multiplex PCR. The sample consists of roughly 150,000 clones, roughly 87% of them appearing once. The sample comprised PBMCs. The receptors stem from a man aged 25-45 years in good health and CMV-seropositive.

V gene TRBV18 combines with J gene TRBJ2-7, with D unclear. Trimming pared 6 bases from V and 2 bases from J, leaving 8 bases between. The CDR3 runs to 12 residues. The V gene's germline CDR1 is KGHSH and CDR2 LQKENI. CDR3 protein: CASSPLTYEQYF. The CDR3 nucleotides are TGTGCCAGCTCGCCCCTAACCTACGAGCAGTACTTC.

The CDR3 is CASSQEGLAPEETQYF. CDR3 coding DNA: TGCGCCAGCAGCCAAGAGGGACTAGCGCCTGAAGAGACCCAGTACTTC. This rearrangement joins TRBV4-3 to TRBJ2-5; TRBD2 agrees at 10 bases. This CDR3 has 16 amino acids. The germline V gene encodes CDR1 LGHNA and CDR2 YSLEER. Trimming at V came to 0 bases and at J to 3 bases, leaving 4 bases not matched to a gene.

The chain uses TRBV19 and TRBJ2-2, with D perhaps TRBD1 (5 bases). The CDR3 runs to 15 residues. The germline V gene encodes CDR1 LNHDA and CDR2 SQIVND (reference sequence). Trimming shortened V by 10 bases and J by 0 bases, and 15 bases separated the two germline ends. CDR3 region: CATRSRQSNTGELFF. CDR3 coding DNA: TGTGCCACCAGAAGTAGACAGTCGAACACCGGGGAGCTGTTTTTT.

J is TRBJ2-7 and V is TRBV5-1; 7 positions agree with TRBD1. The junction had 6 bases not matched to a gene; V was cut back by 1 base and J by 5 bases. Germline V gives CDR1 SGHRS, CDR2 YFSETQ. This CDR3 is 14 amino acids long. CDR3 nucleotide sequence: TGCGCCAGCAGCTTGACCGCTACAGGGGACGAGCAGTACTTC. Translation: CASSLTATGDEQYF.

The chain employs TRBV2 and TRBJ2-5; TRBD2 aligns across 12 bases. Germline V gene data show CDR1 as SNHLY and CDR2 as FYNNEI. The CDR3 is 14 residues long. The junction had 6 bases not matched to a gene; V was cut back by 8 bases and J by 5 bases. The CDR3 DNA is TGTGCCAGCTACGGCACTAGCGGGAGGGAGACCCAGTACTTC. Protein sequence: CASYGTSGRETQYF. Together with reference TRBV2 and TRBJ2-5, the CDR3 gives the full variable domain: EPEVTQTPSHQVTQMGQEVILRCVPISNHLYFYWYRQILGQKVEFLVSFYNNEISEKSEIFDDQFSVERPDGSNFTLKIRSTKLEDSAMYFCASYGTSGRETQYFGPGTRLLVL.

The chain's CDR3 is CASSDGRGVSSGANVLTF. CDR3 in DNA: TGTGCCAGCAGCGATGGGCGGGGCGTGAGCTCTGGGGCCAACGTCCTGACTTTC. The chain couples TRBV5-6 to TRBJ2-6; perhaps TRBD2 as D (6 bases). V shed 4 bases and J shed 0 bases, with 17 bases lying between them. The CDR3 has 18 residues. Germline V gene lookup returns CDR1 SGHDT and CDR2 YYEEEE. Based on the CDR3 plus reference TRBV5-6 and TRBJ2-6, the full variable domain is DAGVTQSPTHLIKTRGQQVTLRCSPKSGHDTVSWYQQALGQGPQFIFQYYEEEERQRGNFPDRFSGHQFPNYSSELNVNALLLGDSALYLCASSDGRGVSSGANVLTFGAGSRLTVL.

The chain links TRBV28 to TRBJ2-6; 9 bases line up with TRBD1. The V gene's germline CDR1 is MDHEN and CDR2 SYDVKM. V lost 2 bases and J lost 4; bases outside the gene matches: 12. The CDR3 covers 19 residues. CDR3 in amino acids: CASSLRWADRGSGANVLTF. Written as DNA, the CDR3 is TGTGCCAGCAGTTTACGGTGGGCGGACAGGGGTTCGGGGGCCAACGTCCTGACTTTC.

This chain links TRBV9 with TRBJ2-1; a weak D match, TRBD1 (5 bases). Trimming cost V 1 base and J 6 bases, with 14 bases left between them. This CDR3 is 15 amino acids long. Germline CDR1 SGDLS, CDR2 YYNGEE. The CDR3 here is CASSVLGHGANEQFF. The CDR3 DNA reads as TGTGCCAGCAGCGTATTGGGCCATGGGGCCAATGAGCAGTTCTTC.

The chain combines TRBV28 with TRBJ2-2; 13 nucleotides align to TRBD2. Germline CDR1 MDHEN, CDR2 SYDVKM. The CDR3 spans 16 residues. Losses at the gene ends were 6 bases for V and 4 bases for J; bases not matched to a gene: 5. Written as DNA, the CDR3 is TGTGCCAGCAGGACGGGACTAGCGGGATCCACCGGGGAGCTGTTTTTT. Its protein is CASRTGLAGSTGELFF.

CDR3 protein: CASSPIGRTNEAFF. The CDR3 DNA reads TGCGCCAGCAGCCCTATCGGAAGGACTAATGAAGCTTTCTTT. The chain carries TRBV4-1 and TRBJ1-1; no clear D gene. Germline CDR1 MGHRA, CDR2 YSYEKL. This CDR3 contains 14 residues. V shed 4 bases and J shed 7 bases, with 16 bases lying between them.

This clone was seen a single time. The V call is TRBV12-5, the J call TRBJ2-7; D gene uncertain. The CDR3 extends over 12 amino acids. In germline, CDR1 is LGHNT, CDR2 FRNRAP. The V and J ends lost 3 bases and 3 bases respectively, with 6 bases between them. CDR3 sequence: CASGFVLYEQYF. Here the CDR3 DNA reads TGTGCTAGTGGTTTTGTCCTCTACGAGCAGTACTTC.

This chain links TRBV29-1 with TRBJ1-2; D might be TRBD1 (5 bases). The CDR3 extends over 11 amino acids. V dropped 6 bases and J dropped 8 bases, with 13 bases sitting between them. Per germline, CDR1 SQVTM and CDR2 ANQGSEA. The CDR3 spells CSVIQVEGYTF. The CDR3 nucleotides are TGCAGCGTGATACAGGTGGAGGGCTACACCTTC.

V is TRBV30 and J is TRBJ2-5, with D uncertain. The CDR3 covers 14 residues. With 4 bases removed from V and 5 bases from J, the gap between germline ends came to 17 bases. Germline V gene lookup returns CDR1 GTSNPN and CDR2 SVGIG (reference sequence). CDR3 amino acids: CAWKKQVSTETQYF. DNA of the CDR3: TGTGCCTGGAAGAAGCAGGTATCCACGGAGACCCAGTACTTC.

For the CDR3, the DNA is TGTGCCAGCAGCTCCAACCCTCTAGCGGGAGAGGCCACCGGGGAGCTGTTTTTT. Translated, it gives CASSSNPLAGEATGELFF. The rearrangement joins TRBV5-8 to TRBJ2-2; TRBD2 matches at 10 bases. In germline, CDR1 is SGHTS, CDR2 YDEGEE. CDR3 length: 18 amino acids. V gave up 3 bases and J gave up 4 bases; unmatched junction bases: 12.

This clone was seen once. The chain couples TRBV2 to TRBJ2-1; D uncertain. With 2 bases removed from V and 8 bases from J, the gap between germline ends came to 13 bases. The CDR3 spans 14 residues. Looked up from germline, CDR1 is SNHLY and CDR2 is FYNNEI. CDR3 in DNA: TGTGCCAGCAGTGAATCGATGGCCATCGATGAGCAGTTCTTC. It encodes CASSESMAIDEQFF.

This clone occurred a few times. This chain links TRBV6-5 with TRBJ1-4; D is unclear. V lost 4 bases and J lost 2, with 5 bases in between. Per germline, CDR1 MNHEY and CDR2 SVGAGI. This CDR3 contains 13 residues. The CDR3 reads CASSLATNEKLFF. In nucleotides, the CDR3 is TGTGCCAGCAGTTTAGCTACTAATGAAAAACTGTTTTTT.

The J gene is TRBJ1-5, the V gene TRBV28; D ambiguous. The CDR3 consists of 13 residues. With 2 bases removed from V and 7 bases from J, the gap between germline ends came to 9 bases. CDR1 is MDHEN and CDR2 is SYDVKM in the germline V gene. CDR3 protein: CASSLADYQPQHF. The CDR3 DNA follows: TGTGCCAGCAGTTTAGCAGATTACCAGCCCCAGCATTTT.

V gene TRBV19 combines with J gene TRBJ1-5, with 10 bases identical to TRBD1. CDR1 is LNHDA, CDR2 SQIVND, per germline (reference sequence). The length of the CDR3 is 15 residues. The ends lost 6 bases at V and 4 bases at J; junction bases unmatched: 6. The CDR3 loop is CASSNTDRGNQPQHF. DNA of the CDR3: TGTGCCAGTAGCAACACGGACAGGGGGAATCAGCCCCAGCATTTT.

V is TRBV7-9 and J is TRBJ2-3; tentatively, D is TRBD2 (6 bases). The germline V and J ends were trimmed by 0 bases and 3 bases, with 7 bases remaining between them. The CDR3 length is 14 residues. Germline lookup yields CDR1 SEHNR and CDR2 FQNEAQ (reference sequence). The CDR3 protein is CASSLAGGTDTQYF. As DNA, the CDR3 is TGTGCCAGCAGCTTAGCAGGAGGGACAGATACGCAGTATTTT.

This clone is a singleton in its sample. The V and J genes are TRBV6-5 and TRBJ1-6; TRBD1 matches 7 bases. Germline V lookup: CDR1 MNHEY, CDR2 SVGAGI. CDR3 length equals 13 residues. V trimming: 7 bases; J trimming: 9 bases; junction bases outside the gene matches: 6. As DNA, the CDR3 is TGTGCCAGCAAACAGGGGAGTGCTTCACCCCTCCACTTT. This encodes CASKQGSASPLHF.

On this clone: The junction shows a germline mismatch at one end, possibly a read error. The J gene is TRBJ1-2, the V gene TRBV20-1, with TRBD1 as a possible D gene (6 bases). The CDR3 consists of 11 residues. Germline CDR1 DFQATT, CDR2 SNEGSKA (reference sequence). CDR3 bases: TGCAGTGCTAGTGTCCCAAACGGGACACCTTTC. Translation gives CSASVPNGTPF.

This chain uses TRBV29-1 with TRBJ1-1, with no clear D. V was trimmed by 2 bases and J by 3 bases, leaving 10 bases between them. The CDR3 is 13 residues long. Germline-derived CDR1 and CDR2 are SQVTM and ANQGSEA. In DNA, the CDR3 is TGCAGCGTTGAACCCCGGGTCGACACTGAAGCTTTCTTT. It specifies CSVEPRVDTEAFF.

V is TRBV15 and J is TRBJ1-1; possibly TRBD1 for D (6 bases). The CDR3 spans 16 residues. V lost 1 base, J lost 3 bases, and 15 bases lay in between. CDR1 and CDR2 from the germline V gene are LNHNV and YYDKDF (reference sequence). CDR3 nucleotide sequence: TGTGCCACCAGCAGAGTTACAGGGAATGCGGACACTGAAGCTTTCTTT. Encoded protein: CATSRVTGNADTEAFF. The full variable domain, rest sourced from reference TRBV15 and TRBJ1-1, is DAMVIQNPRYQVTQFGKPVTLSCSQTLNHNVMYWYQQKSSQAPKLLFHYYDKDFNNEADTPDNFQSRRPNTSFCFLDIRSPGLGDTAMYLCATSRVTGNADTEAFFGQGTRLTVV.

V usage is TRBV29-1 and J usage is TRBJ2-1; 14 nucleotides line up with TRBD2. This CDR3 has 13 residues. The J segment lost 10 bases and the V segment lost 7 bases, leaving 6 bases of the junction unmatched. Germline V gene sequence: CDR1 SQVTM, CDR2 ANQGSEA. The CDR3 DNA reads TGCAGCGCTGGGACTAGCGGGAGCGGCGAGCAGTTCTTC. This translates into CSAGTSGSGEQFF.

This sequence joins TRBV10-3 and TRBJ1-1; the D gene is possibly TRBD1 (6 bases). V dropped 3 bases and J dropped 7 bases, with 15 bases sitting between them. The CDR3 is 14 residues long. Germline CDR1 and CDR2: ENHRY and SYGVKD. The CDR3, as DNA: TGTGCCATCAGTGACGACGGGGGGCTTAGTGAAGCTTTCTTT. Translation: CAISDDGGLSEAFF.

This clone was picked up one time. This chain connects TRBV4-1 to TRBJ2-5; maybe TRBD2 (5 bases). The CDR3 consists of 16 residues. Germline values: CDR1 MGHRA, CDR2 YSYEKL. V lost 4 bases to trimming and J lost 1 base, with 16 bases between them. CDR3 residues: CASSRLGGLSQETQYF. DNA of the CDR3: TGCGCCAGCAGCCGGCTTGGAGGCCTCAGCCAAGAGACCCAGTACTTC.

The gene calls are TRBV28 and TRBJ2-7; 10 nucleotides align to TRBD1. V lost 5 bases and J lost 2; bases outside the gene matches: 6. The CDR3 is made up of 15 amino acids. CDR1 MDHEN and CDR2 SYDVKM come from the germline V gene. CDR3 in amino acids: CASSAPGQGPYEQYF. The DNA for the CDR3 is TGTGCCAGCAGTGCACCGGGACAGGGGCCCTACGAGCAGTACTTC.

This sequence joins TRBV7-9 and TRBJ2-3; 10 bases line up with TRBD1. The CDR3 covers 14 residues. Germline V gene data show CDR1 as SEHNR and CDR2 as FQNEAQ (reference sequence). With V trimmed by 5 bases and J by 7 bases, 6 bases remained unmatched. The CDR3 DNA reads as TGTGCCAGCAGCCCAAGACAGGGGGCGAATACGCAGTATTTT. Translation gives CASSPRQGANTQYF.

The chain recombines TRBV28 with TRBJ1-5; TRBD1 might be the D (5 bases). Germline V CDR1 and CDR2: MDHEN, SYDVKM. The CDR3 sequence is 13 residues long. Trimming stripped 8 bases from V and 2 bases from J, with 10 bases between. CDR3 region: CASGQTGNQPQHF. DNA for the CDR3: TGTGCCAGCGGGCAGACAGGCAATCAGCCCCAGCATTTT.

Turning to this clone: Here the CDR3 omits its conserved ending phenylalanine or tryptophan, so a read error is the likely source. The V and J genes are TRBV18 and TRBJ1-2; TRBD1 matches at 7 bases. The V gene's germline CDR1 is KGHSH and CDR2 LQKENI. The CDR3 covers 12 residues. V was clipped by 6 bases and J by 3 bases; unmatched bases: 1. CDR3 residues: CASSGQDYGYTS. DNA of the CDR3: TGTGCCAGCTCCGGACAGGACTATGGCTACACCTCC.

CDR3: CAWTGEEQETQYF. The CDR3 bases are TGTGCCTGGACCGGGGAGGAACAAGAGACCCAGTACTTC. The chain combines TRBV30 with TRBJ2-5; the D gene is possibly TRBD2 (6 bases). Germline lookup yields CDR1 GTSNPN and CDR2 SVGIG (reference sequence). The CDR3 covers 13 residues. V gave up 4 bases and J gave up 2 bases, with 11 bases separating them. Combining the CDR3 with reference TRBV30 and TRBJ2-5 gives the whole variable domain SQTIHQWPATLVQPVGSPLSLECTVEGTSNPNLYWYRQAAGRGLQLLFYSVGIGQISSEVPQNLSASRPQDRQFILSSKKLLLSDSGFYLCAWTGEEQETQYFGPGTRLLVL.

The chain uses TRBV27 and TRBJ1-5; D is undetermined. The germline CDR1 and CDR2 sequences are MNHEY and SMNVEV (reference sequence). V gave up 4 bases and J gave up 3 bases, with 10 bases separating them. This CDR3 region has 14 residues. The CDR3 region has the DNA TGTGCCAGCAGTTATGTCTTTAACAATCAGCCCCAGCATTTT. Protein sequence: CASSYVFNNQPQHF.